These T cell receptor beta chains were read from a single sample in a study of T-cell memory formation after mild COVID-19. TCRdb processed the 5' RACE reads anew with MiXCR; each CDR3 protein has one entry. Among 250,000 or so distinct CDR3 sequences, approximately 19% were seen once, and the ten largest hold roughly 23%. The sample consisted of PBMCs or a T cell subset sorted from them (not recorded which). These receptor sequences come from a man aged 18 to 29 who had mild COVID-19 (a few samples of this study predate the infection). Cell type and time point are not known. The CDR3 runs from the conserved cysteine through the conserved F or W. D genes are given only for firm matches. Rows may omit the clone size; those that give it use once, few, many or a size class.

TRBV25-1	TRBJ2-2	-	few	TGTGCCAGCAGTGAGTTGTTGACCGGGGAGCTGTTTTTT	CASSELLTGELFF
TRBV4-2	TRBJ2-3	-	-	TGTGCCAGCAGCCAAGATTTGGAGTCTGCAGATACGCAGTATTTT	CASSQDLESADTQYF
TRBV20-1	TRBJ1-1	-	-	TGCAGTGCTGGTGGGACAATTGGAGGAGCTTTCTTT	CSAGGTIGGAFF
TRBV29-1	TRBJ2-5	TRBD1	many	TGCAGCGGAACCGGCGACAGGGGGTGGCAAGAGACCCAGTACTTC	CSGTGDRGWQETQYF
TRBV29-1	TRBJ2-1	-	few	TGCAGCGTTGAGGTCAGGGTTACTGAGCAGTTCTTC	CSVEVRVTEQFF
TRBV12-5	TRBJ1-5	TRBD1	few	TGTGCTAGTGGTTTGGCGACAGGGCGTCAGCCCCAGCATTTT	CASGLATGRQPQHF
TRBV5-1	TRBJ1-1	-	few	TGCGCCAGCAGCTTGGTTTACAGTAACACTGAAGCTTTCTTT	CASSLVYSNTEAFF
TRBV12-3/TRBV12-4	TRBJ1-4	TRBD1	-	TGTGCCAGCAGTTCGGTCGGGACAGCTAATGAAAAACTGTTTTTT	CASSSVGTANEKLFF
TRBV11-2	TRBJ2-6	TRBD1	-	TGTGCCAGCAGCATCGGGACAGACAGCGGCGTCCTGACTTTC	CASSIGTDSGVLTF
TRBV2	TRBJ2-7	TRBD1	-	TGTGCCAGCAGGGACAGGGGGCGTAAGGGGTCCTACGAGCAGTACTTC	CASRDRGRKGSYEQYF
TRBV6-4	TRBJ1-2	-	-	TGTGCCAGCAGTGTCGGGACGGCCGAGGGAGATGGCTACACCTTC	CASSVGTAEGDGYTF
TRBV5-1	TRBJ2-3	-	few	TGCGCCAGCAGCTTGATTCTGCGAGCAGACTCAGATACGCAGTATTTT	CASSLILRADSDTQYF
TRBV20-1	TRBJ2-3	TRBD2	few	TGCAGTGCTAGCCGGGGGGTCACAGATACGCAGTATTTT	CSASRGVTDTQYF
TRBV10-2	TRBJ2-5	TRBD2	-	TGCGCCAGCAGTGGGGGGGGAGGAGAGACCCAGTACTTC	CASSGGGGETQYF
TRBV6-2/TRBV6-3	TRBJ2-2	-	-	TGTGCCAGCAGCTGGACGGCCGGGGAGCTGTTTTTT	CASSWTAGELFF
TRBV7-9	TRBJ2-7	-	many	TGTGCCAGCCTTCCACTTCTTACCGGCGAGCAGTACTTC	CASLPLLTGEQYF
TRBV12-3/TRBV12-4	TRBJ1-4	-	-	TGTGCCAGCAGTGGCGAGGGTTTGGGTGAAAAACTGTTTTTT	CASSGEGLGEKLFF
TRBV27	TRBJ1-5	-	-	TGTGCCAGCAGTTCATCCCATCGGCAGCCCCAGCATTTT	CASSSSHRQPQHF
TRBV5-1	TRBJ2-7	TRBD2	-	TGCGCCAGCAGCTTACTGCCCGCGGGAGAAAACGAGCAGTACTTC	CASSLLPAGENEQYF